This note documents a single TCR beta chain sequence. It lacks a known antigen. No much larger clonotype is one base removed from it; base qualities were not supplied. The sample belongs to a study of blood T cell repertoires in COVID-19 (dated by TCRdb to the early 2020s). With respect to the entire study: Samples from collaborators originated in the United States, Italy and Spain and spanned both the acute and convalescent phases of COVID-19. The material from the prospective study consisted of cDNA or gDNA derived from T cells, B-cell-depleted T cells, or PBMCs. Subjects who had been exposed to COVID-19, were actively infected with it, or had recovered from it provided the deeply sampled blood TCRbeta repertoires that made up the dataset. The repertoires were released in a freely available public database intended as a resource for research on the immune response to SARS-CoV-2. Samples came from the ongoing ImmuneRACE study (first 160 participants) plus 1,254 subjects from 6 global collaborators. Sample metadata almost always included a de-identified subject ID, COVID-19 status, age in years and sex. HLA class I and class II types, where available, came from metadata supplied by the sample provider rather than from assay-based typing.

Results and caveats for the whole study, not just this receptor: How much clinical and demographic metadata was included differed by source and by participant, and the metadata was provided uncurated.

TCRbeta CDR3 regions were amplified from genomic DNA using the immunoSEQ Assay, a bias-controlled multiplex PCR. Turning to the authors' computational methods: The number of nucleated cells in each sample was estimated from the amplification of reference gene primers within the assay. Sequence reads were collapsed and filtered to measure the absolute abundance of every unique TCRbeta CDR3 rearrangement. For each sample, productive Simpson clonality was calculated as the square root of Simpson's diversity index across productive rearrangements. TCRdb carries this immuneACCESS record with in-frame sequences only. Its versions omit some clonotypes, under half of them owing to an unresolved V gene in the studies checked, with the rest unexplained. V and J calls and clone size are those listed in that table; D and trimming were worked out from the DNA. In this sample the table shows more than 150,000 clones, 90% of which occur a single time. The ten largest account for 0.53% of the sample.

The collaborating institutions used their own protocols to collect whole blood in K2EDTA tubes. For TCRbeta analysis, collaborator samples were shipped as frozen whole blood, as isolated PBMCs, or as DNA extracted from either sample type. From a lookup of the germline V gene, CDR1 and CDR2 are SGDLS and YYNGEE. Ends trimmed: V by 2 bases, J by 5 bases; bases unmatched to a gene: 4. CDR3 length: 15 amino acids, cysteine to phenylalanine. Only CDR3 DNA remains: 45 bases, in frame from the first base. Sequenced material: peripheral blood. The chain is encoded by TRBV9 joined to TRBJ2-5, and 12 junctional nucleotides match TRBD2. The sequence came from a middle-aged man with acute or convalescent COVID-19. CDR3 loop: CASSVTSGSRETQYF. The base sequence is TGTGCCAGCAGCGTGACTAGCGGGAGTCGGGAGACCCAGTACTTC.